The T cell receptor (beta chain) under discussion was sequenced for a study of blood T cells in healthy people across ages. General study results and limits: Both naive CD4+ cell counts and diversity were greater in long-lived donors than in aged donors.

A second PCR, run for roughly 7 to 11 cycles, used a sample-barcoded 5' primer plus a J-beta primer mix. One entry per CDR3 protein, called by TCRdb with MiXCR from the 5' RACE reads. The sample carries approximately 960,000 distinct CDR3 sequences, about 28% recorded once. About this clonotype itself: Antigen: not known.

These same records also appear under a second study, on T cells of mothers and their children.

The sequenced sample was blood. The TCR was taken from a woman in her thirties or forties in good health.

CDR3 coding DNA: TGCAGTGCTAGACCGCAGGGAAACACTGAAGCTTTCTTT. It is translated as CSARPQGNTEAFF. The gene calls are TRBV20-1 and TRBJ1-1, with D possibly matching TRBD1 (5 bases). V was cut by 2 bases and J by 2 bases, with 9 bases left in between. Germline loops: CDR1 DFQATT, CDR2 SNEGSKA (reference sequence). The CDR3 contains 13 residues.